Listed below are T cell receptor beta chains from one sample, sequenced in a study of CD8 T cells in ankylosing spondylitis. MiXCR, applied by TCRdb to the 5' RACE reads, yields one record per CDR3 protein. The repertoire holds over 450,000 distinct CDR3 sequences, approximately 11% seen once, with under 7.5% in the top ten. The sample was blood, either unsorted or a sorted T cell fraction (not recorded which). These TCRs come from a male donor with ankylosing spondylitis. The CDR3 runs from the conserved cysteine through the conserved F or W.

TRBJ2-5	TRBV18	CASSSSWTIQETQYF
TRBJ1-5	TRBV30	CVRESRQPQHF
TRBJ2-1	TRBV6-6	CASSYSPLGEQFF
TRBJ2-3	TRBV11-3	CASSLGTGRGDTQYF
TRBJ2-1	TRBV5-1	CASSLGEGFYNEQFF
TRBJ2-6	TRBV5-6	CASSPGTGRANVLTF
TRBJ2-1	TRBV7-9	CASSLLGGTNGDEQFF
TRBJ1-2	TRBV11-3	CASSGREGPYGYTF
TRBJ1-1	TRBV3-1	CASSQDFSTEAFF
TRBJ2-1	TRBV11-3	CASSRRDSYNEQFF
TRBJ2-3	TRBV20-1	CCASPPDRVTSTDTQYF
TRBJ2-1	TRBV5-4	CASRGLAGDNNEQFF
TRBJ1-5	TRBV20-1	CSARAMDQPQHF
TRBJ1-1	TRBV9	CASSSRGGEAFF
TRBJ1-4	TRBV5-4	CASRARGPNEKLFF
TRBJ1-5	TRBV7-6	CASSRTGGGPQHF
TRBJ2-1	TRBV7-7	CASSLIAGGGEQFF
TRBJ2-1	TRBV20-1	CSARLPSAREQFF
TRBJ1-5	TRBV12-3/TRBV12-4	CASSFEGADQPQHF
TRBJ1-2	TRBV4-1	CASSQVRGANYGYTF
TRBJ2-3	TRBV12-3/TRBV12-4	CASSTWTVSSTDTQYF
TRBJ1-1	TRBV20-1	CSASERGDRGRVVFTEAFF
TRBJ2-5	TRBV5-1	CASTGTSGQETQYF
TRBJ1-1	TRBV28	CASRIQGAGTEAFF
TRBJ1-4	TRBV6-1	CASSEQGNSNEKLFF
TRBJ2-1	TRBV29-1	CSVERRDGRPGIVRYNEQFF
TRBJ2-1	TRBV10-3	CAISDSGLLNNEQFF
TRBJ2-1	TRBV5-1	CASSLVGGTQSSYNEQFF
TRBJ1-3	TRBV7-2	CASSLSAFVGNTIYF